This is a list of T cell receptor beta chains from one sample in a study of control samples from healthy donors and cancer patients. TCRdb's copy holds only in-frame clones and misses some; the assay was immunoSEQ multiplex PCR. This repertoire shows 55,000 to 90,000 clones, over 75% found once; its top ten account for 28%. Sequenced sample: blood. Every receptor here comes from a middle-aged man in good health. CDR3s include the opening cysteine and the closing phenylalanine or tryptophan. The D gene is left open where the match is weak. A row's size may be missing; if present it is once, few, many or a size class.

d_gene: -; j_gene: TRBJ1-1; v_gene: TRBV3-1/TRBV3-2; abundance: -; CDR3nt: TGTGCCACATCTAGACAGCAAACTGAAGCTTTCTTT; CDR3aa: CATSRQQTEAFF
d_gene: -; j_gene: TRBJ2-3; v_gene: TRBV30; abundance: -; CDR3nt: TGTGCCTGGAGCGGGTCGGGGACTGCTAACACAGATACGCAGTATTTT; CDR3aa: CAWSGSGTANTDTQYF
d_gene: TRBD2; j_gene: TRBJ2-5; v_gene: TRBV5-1; abundance: once; CDR3nt: TGCGCCAGCAGGATTCTACTAGCGGGGGGTGAGACCCAGTACTTC; CDR3aa: CASRILLAGGETQYF
d_gene: -; j_gene: TRBJ1-2; v_gene: TRBV20-1; abundance: -; CDR3nt: TGCAGTGCTAAAAACGTCTATGGCTACACCTTC; CDR3aa: CSAKNVYGYTF
d_gene: -; j_gene: TRBJ1-3; v_gene: TRBV6-6; abundance: -; CDR3nt: TGTGCCAGCAGTTATCGTGCGGAGTTAGCAAACACCATATATTTT; CDR3aa: CASSYRAELANTIYF
d_gene: -; j_gene: TRBJ1-5; v_gene: TRBV9; abundance: -; CDR3nt: TGTGCCAGCAGCCCGAGGGGAGGTGGCAATCAGCCCCAGCATTTT; CDR3aa: CASSPRGGGNQPQHF
d_gene: TRBD1; j_gene: TRBJ1-1; v_gene: TRBV30; abundance: -; CDR3nt: TGTGCCTGGTCGGGACAGGCAAACACTGAAGCTTTCTTT; CDR3aa: CAWSGQANTEAFF
d_gene: -; j_gene: TRBJ1-1; v_gene: TRBV5-1; abundance: -; CDR3nt: TGCGCCAGCAGCTTGGAAGGGAACACTGAAGCTTTCTTT; CDR3aa: CASSLEGNTEAFF
d_gene: -; j_gene: TRBJ2-7; v_gene: TRBV5-6; abundance: -; CDR3nt: TGTGCCAGCAGCTTGGGGGTAACTGGGGCCGAGCAGTACTTC; CDR3aa: CASSLGVTGAEQYF
d_gene: TRBD2; j_gene: TRBJ2-3; v_gene: TRBV11-2; abundance: -; CDR3nt: TGTGCCAGCAGGAGACCCGGCGGGGGATTAGATACGCAGTATTTT; CDR3aa: CASRRPGGGLDTQYF
d_gene: -; j_gene: TRBJ2-3; v_gene: TRBV11-2; abundance: once; CDR3nt: TGTGCCAGCAGCTTCGGCACAGATACGCAGTATTTT; CDR3aa: CASSFGTDTQYF
d_gene: -; j_gene: TRBJ1-4; v_gene: TRBV7-9; abundance: -; CDR3nt: TGTGCCGGGGGAAGAGGGTCTAATGAAAAACTGTTTTTT; CDR3aa: CAGGRGSNEKLFF
d_gene: -; j_gene: TRBJ1-2; v_gene: TRBV28; abundance: -; CDR3nt: TGTGCCAGCAGCATTGTCGGGGGAGAAAACTATGGCTACACCTTC; CDR3aa: CASSIVGGENYGYTF
d_gene: -; j_gene: TRBJ1-1; v_gene: TRBV7-2; abundance: -; CDR3nt: TGTGCCAGCAGCTCCAGCTTTACAGGGCCTGAAGCTTTCTTT; CDR3aa: CASSSSFTGPEAFF
d_gene: TRBD2; j_gene: TRBJ2-5; v_gene: TRBV4-2; abundance: once; CDR3nt: TGTGCCAGCAGCCAAGCCGGGACTAGCGGGGGGTACCAAGAGACCCAGTACTTC; CDR3aa: CASSQAGTSGGYQETQYF
d_gene: -; j_gene: TRBJ2-2; v_gene: TRBV2; abundance: -; CDR3nt: TGTGCCATCCGGGACTCCAATTTCGCCCCGAACACCGGGGAGCTGTTTTTT; CDR3aa: CAIRDSNFAPNTGELFF
d_gene: TRBD1; j_gene: TRBJ2-5; v_gene: TRBV11-2; abundance: -; CDR3nt: TGTGCCAGCACCGCGGGACAGGGAAGGACCCAGTACTTC; CDR3aa: CASTAGQGRTQYF
d_gene: TRBD1; j_gene: TRBJ1-6; v_gene: TRBV7-8; abundance: -; CDR3nt: TGTGCCAGCAGTTGGGGACAGCAGAATTCACCCCTCCACTTT; CDR3aa: CASSWGQQNSPLHF
d_gene: TRBD2; j_gene: TRBJ2-5; v_gene: TRBV4-3; abundance: -; CDR3nt: TGCGCCAGCAGCCAAGATAGGCATGTGGGAGGGCCGAGAGAGACCCAGTACTTC; CDR3aa: CASSQDRHVGGPRETQYF
d_gene: -; j_gene: TRBJ2-5; v_gene: TRBV14; abundance: -; CDR3nt: TGTGCCAGCAGCCAATGGGGGGCTTTGGAGACCCAGTACTTC; CDR3aa: CASSQWGALETQYF
d_gene: -; j_gene: TRBJ2-3; v_gene: TRBV7-3; abundance: -; CDR3nt: TGTGCCAGCAGCGTTACAGATACGCAGTATTTT; CDR3aa: CASSVTDTQYF
d_gene: -; j_gene: TRBJ1-6; v_gene: TRBV20-1; abundance: -; CDR3nt: TGCAGTGCTAGTAGTGGGTGGGCGGGTAATTCACCCCTCCACTTT; CDR3aa: CSASSGWAGNSPLHF
d_gene: -; j_gene: TRBJ1-3; v_gene: TRBV24-1; abundance: -; CDR3nt: TGTGCCACCAGTGACCCTCTCGGGGGGGAAGGAAACACCATATATTTT; CDR3aa: CATSDPLGGEGNTIYF
d_gene: -; j_gene: TRBJ2-3; v_gene: TRBV14; abundance: -; CDR3nt: TGTGCCAGCAGCCAAGCCCTCCTAGCCGCTATCACAGATACGCAGTATTTT; CDR3aa: CASSQALLAAITDTQYF
d_gene: TRBD1; j_gene: TRBJ1-2; v_gene: TRBV4-3; abundance: -; CDR3nt: TGCGCCAGCAGCCAAGGGGCGACCGTAACAGGGGGCTATGGCTACACCTTC; CDR3aa: CASSQGATVTGGYGYTF
d_gene: TRBD2; j_gene: TRBJ2-5; v_gene: TRBV7-9; abundance: -; CDR3nt: TGTGCCAGCAGCGCGGGACTAGCGGGAGGAGAGACCCAGTACTTC; CDR3aa: CASSAGLAGGETQYF
d_gene: TRBD1; j_gene: TRBJ1-1; v_gene: TRBV6-4; abundance: once; CDR3nt: TGTGCCAGCAGTGACGGACAGGGGTCGGCTCGAGCTTTCTTT; CDR3aa: CASSDGQGSARAFF
d_gene: -; j_gene: TRBJ1-4; v_gene: TRBV9; abundance: -; CDR3nt: TGTGCCAGCAGCGTGGGCAAGCCTAATGAAAAACTGTTTTTT; CDR3aa: CASSVGKPNEKLFF
d_gene: -; j_gene: TRBJ2-2; v_gene: TRBV7-2; abundance: -; CDR3nt: TGTGCCAGCAGCCCTCTTCCAGGGAACACCGGGGAGCTGTTTTTT; CDR3aa: CASSPLPGNTGELFF
d_gene: TRBD1; j_gene: TRBJ1-2; v_gene: TRBV7-2; abundance: once; CDR3nt: TGTGCCAGCAGGCCGCCCCTGGATGGGGACAGGGGCTATGGCTACACCTTC; CDR3aa: CASRPPLDGDRGYGYTF
d_gene: -; j_gene: TRBJ1-5; v_gene: TRBV24-1; abundance: -; CDR3nt: TGTGCCACCCAAAGTCGAGAGAACAATCAGCCCCAGCATTTT; CDR3aa: CATQSRENNQPQHF
d_gene: -; j_gene: TRBJ2-7; v_gene: TRBV27; abundance: -; CDR3nt: TGTGCCAGCAGTTTATTAGGGGCCTCGCTCTCCTACGAGCAGTACTTC; CDR3aa: CASSLLGASLSYEQYF
d_gene: -; j_gene: TRBJ1-5; v_gene: TRBV12-3/TRBV12-4; abundance: -; CDR3nt: TGTGCCAGCAGCAGGGGAGGCAATCAGCCCCAGCATTTT; CDR3aa: CASSRGGNQPQHF
d_gene: -; j_gene: TRBJ2-1; v_gene: TRBV11-2; abundance: once; CDR3nt: TGTGCCAGCAGCGATCGGACTGGGAGCTCCTACAATGAGCAGTTCTTC; CDR3aa: CASSDRTGSSYNEQFF
d_gene: -; j_gene: TRBJ2-3; v_gene: TRBV10-2; abundance: -; CDR3nt: TGCGCCAGCAGTGAGTTCGCCCCCAGGACAGATACGCAGTATTTT; CDR3aa: CASSEFAPRTDTQYF
d_gene: TRBD2; j_gene: TRBJ2-1; v_gene: TRBV6-1; abundance: -; CDR3nt: TGTGCCAGCAGTGTTGGACTAGCGGGTCTGTACAATGAGCAGTTCTTC; CDR3aa: CASSVGLAGLYNEQFF